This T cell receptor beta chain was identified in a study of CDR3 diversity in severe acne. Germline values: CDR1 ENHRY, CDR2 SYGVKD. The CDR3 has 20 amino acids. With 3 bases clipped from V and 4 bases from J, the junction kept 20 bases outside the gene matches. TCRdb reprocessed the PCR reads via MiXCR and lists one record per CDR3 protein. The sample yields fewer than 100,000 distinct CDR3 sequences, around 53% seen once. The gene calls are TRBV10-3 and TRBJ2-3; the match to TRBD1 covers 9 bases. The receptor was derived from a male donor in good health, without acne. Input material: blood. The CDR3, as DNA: TGTGCCATCAGTGAATCCCCGGGACAGGGTCGGTCTTTCACACCAGATACGCAGTATTTT. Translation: CAISESPGQGRSFTPDTQYF.